This T cell receptor (beta chain) comes out of a study of blood T cell repertoires in COVID-19. Study-level background: Acute and convalescent COVID-19 specimens originated in the United States, Italy and Spain. From T cells, B-cell-depleted T cells, or PBMCs came the material, which was cDNA or gDNA.

The CDR3 covers 15 residues. Unmatched junction bases numbered 9, after V lost 3 bases and J lost 9 bases. Germline V CDR1 and CDR2: LGHDT, YNNKEL (reference sequence). Donors in Cohort 3 counted as recovered after two negative PCRs, clearance, or symptom resolution. This table comes from immunoSEQ multiplex PCR, and its TCRdb copy is limited to in-frame clones, with some not included. The table lists approximately 200,000 clones, approximately 84% of them singletons, with roughly 3.2% in the top ten. Only a few counts were recorded for this clone. The clonotype comes from a woman under 40 who had recovered from COVID-19. Sample: PBMCs or T cells enriched from blood (not recorded which). The genes are TRBV3-1 (or the pseudogene TRBV3-2) and TRBJ2-1, with 9 positions matching TRBD2. CDR3 nucleotides: TGTGCCAGCAGCCAGACCGGGACTAGCTCATTTGAGCAGTTCTTC. Translation gives CASSQTGTSSFEQFF.